The source of this T cell receptor beta chain is a study of CD8+CD57+ T cells in acquired aplastic anemia. The study's findings and limits: No significant difference in CD8+ Simpson's diversity was found between patients and controls.

Trimming shortened V by 9 bases and J by 6 bases, and 15 bases separated the two germline ends. The CDR3 spans 12 residues. Germline V CDR1 and CDR2: SGHVS, FQNEAQ. This clonotype has ten or more counts. Its antigen is unidentified. The template used for profiling TCR beta VDJ and CDR3 was genomic DNA. MiXCR was run by TCRdb on the reads, yielding one entry per CDR3 protein. The sample holds 260,000 or so distinct CDR3 sequences; around 45% are singletons and the top ten take 7% to 9.5%. The patients chosen for sequencing had shown expansion of CD8+CD57+ cells (detected by flow cytometry). The receptor's source is a human donor with aplastic anemia. Sequenced input: sorted CD4+, CD8+, or CD8+CD57+ T cells (not recorded which) from PBMCs. This chain uses TRBV7-8 with TRBJ2-7; either TRBD1 or TRBD2 may supply D (6 bases each). In DNA, the CDR3 is TGTGCCAGTGGTAGAGGGGGGAGCGAGCAGTACTTC. This gives the protein CASGRGGSEQYF. The full variable domain, in which reference TRBV7-8 and TRBJ2-7 provide the parts outside the CDR3, is GAGVSQSPRYKVAKRGQDVALRCDPISGHVSLFWYQQALGQGPEFLTYFQNEAQLDKSGLPSDRFFAERPEGSVSTLKIQRTQQEDSAVYLCASGRGGSEQYFGPGTRLTVT.